These 10 T cell receptor beta chains share one sample of origin, sequenced in a study of Ad26.COV2.S vaccination and SARS-CoV-2 variants. Generated by immunoSEQ multiplex PCR, the TCRdb table keeps only in-frame clones and is missing some. The table has roughly 380,000 clones, 70% to 90% seen once. Treatment of the sample: around 19 received Ad26.COV2.S at low or high dose, single or two shots; 5 received placebo; per-sample allocation not given. The samples date from day 63 after the first vaccine or placebo injection. This material consisted of peripheral blood, taken in a trial of Ad26.COV2.S vaccine versus placebo. The source is a person between 18 and 65 years old who received the Ad26.COV2.S COVID-19 vaccine or a placebo.

Many counts were recorded for this clone. The chain links TRBV7-6 to TRBJ1-5; no clear D. Germline lookup yields CDR1 SGHVS and CDR2 FNYEAQ. Trimming took off 0 bases at V and 5 bases at J, with 5 bases between the two ends. The CDR3 is made up of 13 amino acids. The chain's CDR3 is CASSLAGDQPQHF. CDR3 DNA sequence: TGTGCCAGCAGCTTAGCTGGAGATCAGCCCCAGCATTTT.

V is TRBV7-6 and J is TRBJ2-4; TRBD2 agrees at 7 bases. Germline V gene data show CDR1 as SGHVS and CDR2 as FNYEAQ. This CDR3 has 17 residues. The J segment lost 2 bases and the V segment lost 0 bases, leaving 7 bases of the junction unmatched. The CDR3 nucleotides read TGTGCCAGCAGCTTAGCGTCGGCGGGAGTTACCAAAAACATTCAGTACTTC. Protein product: CASSLASAGVTKNIQYF.

The chain recombines TRBV19 with TRBJ1-4, with D possibly TRBD1 on 5 matching bases. The germline V and J ends were trimmed by 7 bases and 7 bases, with 22 bases remaining between them. The CDR3 has 16 amino acids. The germline gives CDR1 LNHDA, CDR2 SQIVND (reference sequence). The CDR3 protein is CASKAGTHSLGEKLFF. The CDR3 DNA follows: TGTGCCAGTAAAGCCGGGACGCACTCACTAGGTGAAAAACTGTTTTTT.

The table lists this clone with a few counts. This chain uses TRBV5-1 with TRBJ1-1; TRBD1 matches at 9 bases. V lost 4 bases, J lost 6 bases, and 4 bases stayed unmatched. Germline V gives CDR1 SGHRS, CDR2 YFSETQ. The CDR3 is 13 residues long. The CDR3 bases are TGCGCCAGCAGCGTCGGGACAGGGTCTGAAGCTTTCTTT. Translated: CASSVGTGSEAFF.

CDR3 region: CASSEFGAGQETQYF. CDR3 coding DNA: TGTGCCAGCAGCGAATTTGGGGCAGGGCAAGAGACCCAGTACTTC. This chain joins TRBV6-2 or TRBV6-3 and TRBJ2-5; a possible D gene is TRBD1 (5 bases). CDR1 and CDR2 from the germline V gene are MNHEY and SVGEGT. V lost 6 bases and J lost 2, with 16 bases in between. This CDR3 spans 15 amino acids.

The V call is TRBV5-4, the J call TRBJ2-1, with a weak D call TRBD2 (5 bases). The CDR3 consists of 14 residues. Looked up from germline, CDR1 is SGHNT and CDR2 is YYREEE (reference sequence). V was trimmed by 7 bases and J by 4 bases, leaving 15 bases between them. CDR3 in amino acids: CASAPIATYNEQFF. Here the CDR3 DNA reads TGTGCCAGCGCGCCCATAGCGACGTACAATGAGCAGTTCTTC.

The J gene is TRBJ2-1, the V gene TRBV27; no definite D call. CDR3 size: 15 residues. Trimming cost V 2 bases and J 2 bases, with 10 bases left between them. Germline V gene lookup returns CDR1 MNHEY and CDR2 SMNVEV (reference sequence). CDR3 DNA sequence: TGTGCCAGCAGTTTAGGTCAGGTTCCCTACAATGAGCAGTTCTTC. Translation gives CASSLGQVPYNEQFF.

The V gene is TRBV7-2, the J gene TRBJ1-2, with D maybe TRBD1 (5 bases). The length of the CDR3 is 14 residues. V was clipped by 4 bases and J by 9 bases, with 18 bases between them. CDR1 is SGHTA and CDR2 is FQGNSA in the germline V gene. The CDR3 coding sequence is TGTGCCAGCAGCTCCTCCGGGACCCCAATGAGCTACACCTTC. This sequence encodes CASSSSGTPMSYTF.

V usage is TRBV24-1 and J usage is TRBJ2-2, with 7 nucleotides matching TRBD2. This CDR3 has 14 amino acids. Per the germline V gene, CDR1 is KGHDR and CDR2 is SFDVKD. With V trimmed by 9 bases and J by 5 bases, 8 bases remained unmatched. CDR3 region: CATESMGGTGELFF. As DNA, the CDR3 is TGTGCCACCGAGTCGATGGGGGGGACCGGGGAGCTGTTTTTT.

This clone showed up many times. The chain combines TRBV3-1 (or the pseudogene TRBV3-2) with TRBJ1-4; 7 positions match TRBD1. Germline CDR1 is LGHDT and CDR2 is YNNKEL (reference sequence). This CDR3 comprises 16 residues. J gave up 0 bases and V 5 bases, and 6 bases lay outside the gene matches. In DNA, the CDR3 is TGTGCCAGCAGCTACCGACAGGGTGCAACTAATGAAAAACTGTTTTTT. It codes for CASSYRQGATNEKLFF.